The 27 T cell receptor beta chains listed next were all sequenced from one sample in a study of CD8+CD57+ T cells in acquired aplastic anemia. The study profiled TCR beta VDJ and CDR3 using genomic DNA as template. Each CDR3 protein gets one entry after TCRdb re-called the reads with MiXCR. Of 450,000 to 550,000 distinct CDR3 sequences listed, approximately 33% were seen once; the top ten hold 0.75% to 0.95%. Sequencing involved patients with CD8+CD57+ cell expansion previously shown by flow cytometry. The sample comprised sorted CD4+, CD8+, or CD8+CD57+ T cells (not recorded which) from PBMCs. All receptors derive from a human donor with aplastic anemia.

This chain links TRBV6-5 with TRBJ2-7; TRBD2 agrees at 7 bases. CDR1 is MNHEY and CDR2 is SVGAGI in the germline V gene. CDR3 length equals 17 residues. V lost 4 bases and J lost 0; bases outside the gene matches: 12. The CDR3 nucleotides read TGTGCCAGCAGTTTACTACCTCTATCTAGCGGCTCCTACGAGCAGTACTTC. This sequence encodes CASSLLPLSSGSYEQYF.

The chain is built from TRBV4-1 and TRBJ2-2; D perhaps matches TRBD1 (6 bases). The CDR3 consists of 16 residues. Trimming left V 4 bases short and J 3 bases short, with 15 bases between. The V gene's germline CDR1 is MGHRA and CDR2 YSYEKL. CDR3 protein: CASSPRPGHDTGELFF. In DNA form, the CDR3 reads TGCGCCAGCAGCCCAAGACCGGGACACGACACCGGGGAGCTGTTTTTT.

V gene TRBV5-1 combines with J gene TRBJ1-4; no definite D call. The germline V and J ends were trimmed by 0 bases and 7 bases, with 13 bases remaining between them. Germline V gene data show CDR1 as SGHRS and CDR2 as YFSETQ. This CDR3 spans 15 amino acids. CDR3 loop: CASSLDPGMSEKLFF. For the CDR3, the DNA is TGCGCCAGCAGCTTGGATCCGGGAATGAGTGAAAAACTGTTTTTT.

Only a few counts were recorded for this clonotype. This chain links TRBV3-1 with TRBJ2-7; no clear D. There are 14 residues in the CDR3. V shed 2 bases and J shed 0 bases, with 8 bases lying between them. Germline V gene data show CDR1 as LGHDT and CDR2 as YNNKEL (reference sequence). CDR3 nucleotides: TGTGCCAGCAGCCAACTGGGTTACTCCTACGAGCAGTACTTC. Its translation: CASSQLGYSYEQYF.

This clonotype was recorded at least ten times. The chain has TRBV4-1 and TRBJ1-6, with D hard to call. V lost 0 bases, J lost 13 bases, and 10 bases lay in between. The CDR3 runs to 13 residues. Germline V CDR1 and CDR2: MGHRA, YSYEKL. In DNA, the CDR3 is TGCGCCAGCAGCCAAGAGGACGGCACCCCCCTCCACTTT. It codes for CASSQEDGTPLHF.

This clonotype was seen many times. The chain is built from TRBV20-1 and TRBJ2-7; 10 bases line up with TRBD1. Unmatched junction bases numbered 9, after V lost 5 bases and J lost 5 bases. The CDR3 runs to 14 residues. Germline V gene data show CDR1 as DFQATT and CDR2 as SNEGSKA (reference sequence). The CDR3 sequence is CSAGYRDRGHEQYF. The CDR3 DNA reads TGCAGTGCTGGATACCGGGACAGGGGCCACGAGCAGTACTTC.

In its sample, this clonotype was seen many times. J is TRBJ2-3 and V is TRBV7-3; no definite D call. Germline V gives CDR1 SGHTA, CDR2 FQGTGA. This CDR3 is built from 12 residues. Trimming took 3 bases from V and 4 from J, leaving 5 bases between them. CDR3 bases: TGTGCCAGCAGCTTTTACGCAGATACGCAGTATTTT. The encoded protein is CASSFYADTQYF.

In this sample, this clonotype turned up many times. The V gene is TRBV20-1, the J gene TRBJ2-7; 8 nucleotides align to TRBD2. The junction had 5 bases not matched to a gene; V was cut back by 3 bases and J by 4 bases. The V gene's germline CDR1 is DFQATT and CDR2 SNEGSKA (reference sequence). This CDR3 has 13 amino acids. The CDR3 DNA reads TGCAGTGCTAGTATTAGCGGGACGTACGAGCAGTACTTC. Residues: CSASISGTYEQYF.

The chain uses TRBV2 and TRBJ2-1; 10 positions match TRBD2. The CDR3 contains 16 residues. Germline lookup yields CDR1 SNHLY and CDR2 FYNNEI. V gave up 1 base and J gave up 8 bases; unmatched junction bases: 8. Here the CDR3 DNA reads TGTGCCAGCAGTGAAGGGCGGCTAGCGGGGGTCGATGAGCAGTTCTTC. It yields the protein CASSEGRLAGVDEQFF.

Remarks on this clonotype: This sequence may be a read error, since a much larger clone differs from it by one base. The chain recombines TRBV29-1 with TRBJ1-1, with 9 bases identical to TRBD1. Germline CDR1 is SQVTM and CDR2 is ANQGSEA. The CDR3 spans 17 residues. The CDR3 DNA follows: TGCAGCCTTGAAGGAGGACAGGGGAGCATGGGGAACACTGAAGCTTTCTTT. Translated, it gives CSLEGGQGSMGNTEAFF.

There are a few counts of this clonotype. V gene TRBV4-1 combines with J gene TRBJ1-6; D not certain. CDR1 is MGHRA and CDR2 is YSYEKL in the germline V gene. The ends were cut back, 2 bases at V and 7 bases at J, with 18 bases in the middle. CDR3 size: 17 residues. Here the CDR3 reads CASSQQSAGIPNSPLHF. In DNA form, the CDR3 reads TGCGCCAGCAGCCAACAAAGCGCCGGGATTCCAAATTCACCCCTCCACTTT.

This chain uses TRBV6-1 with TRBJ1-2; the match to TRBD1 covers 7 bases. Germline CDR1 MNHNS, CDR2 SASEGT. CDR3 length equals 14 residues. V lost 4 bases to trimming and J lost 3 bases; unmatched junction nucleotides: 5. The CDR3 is CASSASGQDYGYTF. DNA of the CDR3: TGTGCCAGCAGTGCTAGCGGACAGGACTATGGCTACACCTTC.

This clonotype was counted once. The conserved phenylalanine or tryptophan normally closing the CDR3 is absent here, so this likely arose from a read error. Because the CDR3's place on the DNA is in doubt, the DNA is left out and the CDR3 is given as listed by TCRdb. The CDR3 region is CASSDALA. The chain recombines TRBV25-1 with TRBJ2-6; the table names TRBD2, a call not compared with the DNA. Germline-derived CDR1 and CDR2 are MGHDK and SYGVNS. The CDR3 extends over 8 residues, inclusive of both ends.

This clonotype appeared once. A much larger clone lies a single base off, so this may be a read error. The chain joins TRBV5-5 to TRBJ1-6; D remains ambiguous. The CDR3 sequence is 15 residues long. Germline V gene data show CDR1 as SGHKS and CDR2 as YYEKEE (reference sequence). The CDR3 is CAGSLATQAYSPLHF. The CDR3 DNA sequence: TGTGCCGGCAGCTTGGCGACGCAGGCCTATTCACCCCTCCACTTT.

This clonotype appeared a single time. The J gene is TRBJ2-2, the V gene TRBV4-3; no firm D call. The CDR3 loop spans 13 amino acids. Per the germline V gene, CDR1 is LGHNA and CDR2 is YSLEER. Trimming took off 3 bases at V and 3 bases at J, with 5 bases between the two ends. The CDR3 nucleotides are TGCGCCAGCAGCCAGGATTACACCGGGGAGCTGTTTTTT. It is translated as CASSQDYTGELFF.

This CDR3 reads CASRAGQGHGYTF. The CDR3 nucleotides are TGTGCCAGCCGAGCGGGGCAGGGACATGGCTACACCTTC. The V and J genes are TRBV19 and TRBJ1-2; D is possibly TRBD1 (5 bases). The CDR3 runs to 13 residues. V was shortened by 9 bases and J by 6 bases, with 17 bases between the two germline ends. Per germline, CDR1 LNHDA and CDR2 SQIVND (reference sequence).

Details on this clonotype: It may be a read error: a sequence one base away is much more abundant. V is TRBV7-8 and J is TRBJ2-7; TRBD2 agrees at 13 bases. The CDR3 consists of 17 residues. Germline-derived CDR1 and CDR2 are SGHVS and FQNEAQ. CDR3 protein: CASSLAGLAGDHYEQCF. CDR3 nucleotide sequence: TGTGCCAGCAGCTTAGCCGGACTAGCGGGAGATCACTACGAGCAGTGCTTC.

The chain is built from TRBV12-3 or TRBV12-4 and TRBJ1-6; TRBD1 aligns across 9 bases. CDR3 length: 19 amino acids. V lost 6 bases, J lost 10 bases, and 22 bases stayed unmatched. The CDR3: CASRATTGGGTSLISPLHF. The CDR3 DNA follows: TGTGCCAGCAGAGCCACTACAGGGGGCGGAACGAGTTTAATCTCACCCCTCCACTTT.

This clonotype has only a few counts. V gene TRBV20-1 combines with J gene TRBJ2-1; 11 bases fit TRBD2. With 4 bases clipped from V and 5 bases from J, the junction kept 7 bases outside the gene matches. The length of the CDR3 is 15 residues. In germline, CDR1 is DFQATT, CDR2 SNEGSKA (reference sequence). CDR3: CSATGTSGLNNEQFF. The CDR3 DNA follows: TGCAGTGCTACGGGGACTAGCGGCCTAAACAATGAGCAGTTCTTC.

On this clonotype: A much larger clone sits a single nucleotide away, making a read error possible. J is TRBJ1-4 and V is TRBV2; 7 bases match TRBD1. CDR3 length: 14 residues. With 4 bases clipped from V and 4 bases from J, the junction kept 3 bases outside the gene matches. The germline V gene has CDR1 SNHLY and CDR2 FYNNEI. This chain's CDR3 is CASSGQGINEKLFF. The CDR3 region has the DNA TGTGCCAGCAGTGGACAGGGTATTAATGAAAAACTGTTTTTT.

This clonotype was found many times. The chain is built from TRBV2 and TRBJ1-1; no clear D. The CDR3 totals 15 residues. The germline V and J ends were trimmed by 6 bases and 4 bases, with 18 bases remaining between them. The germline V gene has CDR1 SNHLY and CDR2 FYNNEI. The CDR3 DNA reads TGTGCCAGCAGAGCTAAGTGGGTTTTGGGCACTGAAGCTTTCTTT. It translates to CASRAKWVLGTEAFF.

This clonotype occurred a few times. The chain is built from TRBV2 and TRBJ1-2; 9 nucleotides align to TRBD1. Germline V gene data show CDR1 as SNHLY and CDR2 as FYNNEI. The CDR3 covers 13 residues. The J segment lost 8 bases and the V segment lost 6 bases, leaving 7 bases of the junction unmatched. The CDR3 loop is CASSQNRGPGYTF. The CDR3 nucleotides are TGTGCCAGCAGCCAGAACAGGGGGCCCGGCTACACCTTC.

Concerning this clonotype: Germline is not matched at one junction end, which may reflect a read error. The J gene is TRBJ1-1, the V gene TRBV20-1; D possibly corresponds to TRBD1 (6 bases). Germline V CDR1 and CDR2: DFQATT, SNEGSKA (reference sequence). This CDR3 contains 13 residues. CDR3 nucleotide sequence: TGCGGTGCTAGTGTCGGGGGCACCACTGAAGCTTTCTTT. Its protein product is CGASVGGTTEAFF.

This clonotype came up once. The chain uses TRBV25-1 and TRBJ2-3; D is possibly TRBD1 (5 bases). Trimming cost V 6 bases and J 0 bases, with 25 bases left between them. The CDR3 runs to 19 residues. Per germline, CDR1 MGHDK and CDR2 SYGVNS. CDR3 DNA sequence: TGTGCCAGCAGCTTTGACCCCTTTGGGGCCTACTTCAGCACAGATACGCAGTATTTT. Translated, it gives CASSFDPFGAYFSTDTQYF.

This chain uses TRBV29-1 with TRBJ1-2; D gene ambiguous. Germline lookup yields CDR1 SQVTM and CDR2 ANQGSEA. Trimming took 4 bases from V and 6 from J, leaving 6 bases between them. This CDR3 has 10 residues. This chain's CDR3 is CSVGADGYTF. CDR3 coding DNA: TGCAGCGTTGGGGCCGATGGCTACACCTTC. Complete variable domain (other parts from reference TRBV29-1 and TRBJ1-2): SAVISQKPSRDICQRGTSLTIQCQVDSQVTMMFWYRQQPGQSLTLIATANQGSEATYESGFVIDKFPISRPNLTFSTLTVSNMSPEDSSIYLCSVGADGYTFGSGTRLTVV.

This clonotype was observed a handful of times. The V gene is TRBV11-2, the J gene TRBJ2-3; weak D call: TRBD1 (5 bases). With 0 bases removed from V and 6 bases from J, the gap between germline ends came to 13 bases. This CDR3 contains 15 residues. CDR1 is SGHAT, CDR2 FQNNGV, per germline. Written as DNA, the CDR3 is TGTGCCAGCAGCTTAGAGGGCAGGGTCGCGGATACGCAGTATTTT. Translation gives CASSLEGRVADTQYF.

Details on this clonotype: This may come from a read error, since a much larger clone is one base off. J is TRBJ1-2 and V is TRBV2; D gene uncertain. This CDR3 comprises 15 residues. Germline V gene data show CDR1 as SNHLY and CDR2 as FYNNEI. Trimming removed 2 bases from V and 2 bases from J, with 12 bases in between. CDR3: CASSESLRTNYGYTF. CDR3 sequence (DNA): TGTGCCAGCAGTGAATCACTCCGAACCAACTATGGCTACACCTTC.